These 14 T cell receptor beta chains were all obtained from the same sample, sequenced in a study of cytomegalovirus exposure and HLA in healthy donors. It was with 60 Vbeta and 13 Jbeta primers that the PCR ran. Repertoires were generated with immunoSEQ multiplex PCR, while TCRdb's copy carries only in-frame clones and drops some. The sample comprises about 120,000 clones, over 8.5% of which are singletons, and approximately 6.4% rests with the top ten. Sequences were obtained from PBMCs. The receptors were gathered from a woman aged 40 to 50 in good health and CMV-seropositive.

The chain carries TRBV11-2 and TRBJ2-2, with D possibly matching TRBD1 (6 bases). The V end lost 5 bases, the J end lost 2 bases, and 18 bases lay between the germline ends. The germline CDR1 and CDR2 sequences are SGHAT and FQNNGV. The CDR3 sequence is 17 residues long. This chain's CDR3 is CASSQPMTGSNTGELFF. CDR3 in DNA: TGTGCCAGCAGCCAGCCTATGACAGGTTCAAACACCGGGGAGCTGTTTTTT. Combining the CDR3 with reference TRBV11-2 and TRBJ2-2 gives the whole variable domain EAGVAQSPRYKIIEKRQSVAFWCNPISGHATLYWYQQILGQGPKLLIQFQNNGVVDDSQLPKDRFSAERLKGVDSTLKIQPAKLEDSAVYLCASSQPMTGSNTGELFFGEGSRLTVL.

The chain employs TRBV2 and TRBJ2-3, with D tentatively TRBD2 (5 bases). CDR1 is SNHLY and CDR2 is FYNNEI in the germline V gene. V was trimmed by 4 bases and J by 5 bases, leaving 10 bases between them. This CDR3 has 13 amino acids. CDR3 region: CASSGGRGDTQYF. CDR3 in DNA: TGTGCCAGCAGTGGAGGGAGAGGAGATACGCAGTATTTT.

The table lists this clone with a few counts. The chain uses TRBV6-6 and TRBJ2-4; tentatively, D is TRBD2 (5 bases). The CDR3 has 14 residues. Deletions cut 7 bases from V and 9 bases from J, with 19 bases between. Germline values: CDR1 MNHNY, CDR2 SVGAGI (reference sequence). The CDR3 DNA sequence: TGTGCCAGCACTCAAGCGGACTCCCCGGGCATTCAGTACTTC. It translates to CASTQADSPGIQYF.

In this sample, this clone turned up once. The chain has TRBV19 and TRBJ1-2, with D possibly being TRBD1 (5 bases). The CDR3 contains 14 residues. The V gene lost 3 bases and the J gene lost 1 base, with 9 bases spanning the gap. Germline V CDR1 and CDR2: LNHDA, SQIVND (reference sequence). DNA of the CDR3: TGTGCCAGTAGTATCGACAGCGTTAACTATGGCTACACCTTC. Its translation is CASSIDSVNYGYTF. Filled out from reference TRBV19 and TRBJ1-2, the complete variable domain reads DGGITQSPKYLFRKEGQNVTLSCEQNLNHDAMYWYRQDPGQGLRLIYYSQIVNDFQKGDIAEGYSVSREKKESFPLTVTSAQKNPTAFYLCASSIDSVNYGYTFGSGTRLTVV.

The V and J genes are TRBV18 and TRBJ1-2, with 9 bases fitting TRBD1. The CDR3 loop spans 16 amino acids. Germline trimming cut 3 bases from V and 2 bases from J; bases unmatched to any gene: 7. CDR1 and CDR2 from the germline V gene are KGHSH and LQKENI. The CDR3 sequence: CASSPAGTGWNYGYTF. The CDR3 nucleotides are TGTGCCAGCTCACCCGCCGGGACAGGGTGGAACTATGGCTACACCTTC.

This clone occurred a few times. This rearrangement joins TRBV7-9 to TRBJ1-2; D may be TRBD1 (6 bases). The V gene's germline CDR1 is SEHNR and CDR2 FQNEAQ (reference sequence). The CDR3 is 13 residues long. The V end lost 5 bases, the J end lost 3 bases, and 10 bases lay between the germline ends. CDR3 sequence reads: CASSPHRDYGYTF. The DNA of the CDR3 is TGTGCCAGCAGCCCCCACAGGGACTATGGCTACACCTTC.

There are a few counts of this clone. This same CDR3 is encoded by further DNA sequences in the sample. This chain joins TRBV19 and TRBJ1-1; unclear D gene. Per germline, CDR1 LNHDA and CDR2 SQIVND (reference sequence). The CDR3 covers 14 residues. V was shortened by 6 bases and J by 3 bases, with 14 bases between the two germline ends. The CDR3 region is CASSTNARDTEAFF. In DNA form, the CDR3 reads TGTGCCAGTAGCACTAATGCCCGGGACACTGAAGCTTTCTTT.

This clone was observed a few times. The conserved final phenylalanine or tryptophan is absent from the CDR3, which likely points to a read error. Here the CDR3 reads CASSDRPRSGANVLTV. The CDR3 DNA is TGTGCCAGCAGTGATAGGCCGCGCTCTGGGGCCAACGTCCTGACTGTC. The chain has TRBV6-1 and TRBJ2-6; no definite D call. Trimming shortened V by 3 bases and J by 0 bases, and 9 bases separated the two germline ends. The CDR3 spans 16 residues. The germline V gene has CDR1 MNHNS and CDR2 SASEGT.

This clone occurred a few times. The chain is built from TRBV7-8 and TRBJ2-3; D unresolved. The CDR3 is 13 residues long. The germline CDR1 and CDR2 sequences are SGHVS and FQNEAQ. Trimming removed 2 bases at V and 2 bases at J, with 5 bases between. The DNA for the CDR3 is TGTGCCAGCAGCTTACTACTCACAGATACGCAGTATTTT. Amino acids: CASSLLLTDTQYF.

This sequence joins TRBV16 and TRBJ2-7; TRBD1 agrees at 9 bases. The CDR3 spans 14 residues. The V gene's germline CDR1 is KGHSY and CDR2 FQNENV. The V and J ends lost 0 bases and 13 bases, in that order; junction bases with no gene match: 10. This CDR3 is CASSQSGTGGSNYF. The CDR3 DNA sequence: TGTGCCAGCAGCCAATCGGGTACAGGGGGCTCAAATTACTTC.

This clone was observed a few times. At one boundary the junction diverges from the germline segment, which might be a read error. This rearrangement joins TRBV2 to TRBJ1-2; D is unclear. Germline V gene data show CDR1 as SNHLY and CDR2 as FYNNEI. The CDR3 is made up of 13 amino acids. The CDR3 is CASSNSGNSGYTF. The CDR3 DNA reads TGTGCCAGCAGTAACTCCGGGAACTCTGGCTACACCTTC.

This clone has a handful of counts. V and J are TRBV7-9 and TRBJ2-1; 9 nucleotides match TRBD2. V lost 5 bases, J lost 10 bases, and 12 bases stayed unmatched. From germline, CDR1 is SEHNR and CDR2 FQNEAQ (reference sequence). The CDR3 has 15 amino acids. The CDR3 reads CASSKPGLAQMEQFF. The CDR3 nucleotides read TGTGCCAGCAGCAAACCGGGACTAGCCCAGATGGAGCAGTTCTTC.

This chain uses TRBV27 with TRBJ1-2; D perhaps matches TRBD1 (6 bases). Germline CDR1 reads MNHEY; CDR2 reads SMNVEV (reference sequence). This CDR3 comprises 14 residues. Trimming cost V 2 bases and J 6 bases, with 13 bases left between them. The CDR3 sequence is CASSLMGRGNGYTF. The CDR3 DNA reads as TGTGCCAGCAGTTTAATGGGCAGGGGAAATGGCTACACCTTC.

This clone was detected a few times. V usage is TRBV27 and J usage is TRBJ2-7; 7 bases map to TRBD2. Germline assignment: CDR1 MNHEY and CDR2 SMNVEV (reference sequence). The CDR3 covers 15 residues. V lost 2 bases to trimming and J lost 4 bases; unmatched junction nucleotides: 8. The DNA of the CDR3 is TGTGCCAGCAGTTTACCCACGGGGGGAGGGTACGAGCAGTACTTC. It translates to CASSLPTGGGYEQYF.